The clone carrying this T cell receptor beta chain was seen a few times. Its antigen is unidentified. Semi-nested PCR with Nested Universal Primer A followed constant-region reverse priming of full-length variable regions. TCRdb fed the 5' RACE reads into MiXCR, producing one record per CDR3 protein. This sample has over 50,000 distinct CDR3 sequences, with around 26% found just once. CD25-based Treg depletion was applied to purified naive CD4+ T cells. Study-wide findings and caveats: In terms of TCR gene usage, tumor memory CD4+ T cells clustered together with blood and lymph node memory CD4+ cells, as well as with lymph node naive CD4+ cells.

This receptor was obtained from a female donor with breast cancer. Sequencing was carried out using tumor-infiltrating naive CD4+ T cells sorted from the breast tumor. Subset specified: naive CD4+ T cells, CD4+CD45RA+CD25-.

CDR3 loop: CSARPLVHEQYF. CDR3 in DNA: TGCAGTGCTAGACCATTGGTCCACGAGCAGTACTTC. The chain carries TRBV20-1 and TRBJ2-7, with D unclear. Trimming cost V 2 bases and J 5 bases, with 10 bases left between them. In germline, CDR1 is DFQATT, CDR2 SNEGSKA (reference sequence). This CDR3 contains 12 residues.